The clone carrying this T cell receptor beta chain was counted only a few times. Its matching antigen is unknown. This entry belongs to a study of blood T cells in healthy people across ages. Study-wide findings and caveats: With age, beta diversity per million T cells declined roughly linearly, significantly by roughly 40. Fewer expanded clones and more diversity marked long-lived versus aged donors. Unsorted PBMCs prevented conclusive naive versus antigen-experienced comparison. When one million T cells were used, diversity estimates were thought to be underestimates.

With a J-beta primer mix and a sample-barcoded 5' primer, a second PCR ran about 6 to 11 cycles. MiXCR was run by TCRdb on the 5' RACE reads, yielding one entry per CDR3 protein. In the table there are about 780,000 distinct CDR3 sequences, around half of which are singletons. Source material: blood. This TCR came from an elderly man in good health.

CDR3 nucleotides: TGCAGTGCTAGTTTTCGAGCGGGAGGCCCTAACCGTCAAGAGACCCAGTACTTC. It specifies CSASFRAGGPNRQETQYF. The rearrangement uses TRBV20-1 and TRBJ2-5, with 9 bases that match TRBD2. Looked up from germline, CDR1 is DFQATT and CDR2 is SNEGSKA (reference sequence). V lost 3 bases and J lost 2; bases outside the gene matches: 16. This CDR3 is built from 18 residues.